These 28 T cell receptor beta chains were all obtained from the same sample, sequenced in a study of blood T cell repertoires in COVID-19. Assay used: immunoSEQ multiplex PCR; TCRdb lists only in-frame clones, some missing. Among about 130,000 clones, about 86% were seen once, and the ten largest hold roughly 2.2%. Sequenced: PBMCs or T cells enriched from blood (not recorded which). All receptors come from a woman aged 45-60 years who had recovered from COVID-19.

The sample holds one count of this clone. The chain carries TRBV11-2 and TRBJ1-6, with D hard to call. Germline-derived CDR1 and CDR2 are SGHAT and FQNNGV. Trimming shortened V by 3 bases and J by 9 bases, and 6 bases separated the two germline ends. The CDR3 has 12 residues. The CDR3 region has the DNA TGTGCCAGCAGCTTTGGCAGTTCACCCCTCCACTTT. This encodes CASSFGSSPLHF.

The chain employs TRBV25-1 and TRBJ1-4, with TRBD1 matching over 7 bases. CDR1 is MGHDK, CDR2 SYGVNS, per germline. V gave up 5 bases and J gave up 8 bases; unmatched junction bases: 14. The CDR3 has 16 residues. The CDR3 sequence is CASSQLWDSSPEKLFF. The CDR3, as DNA: TGTGCCAGCAGTCAACTTTGGGACAGTTCCCCGGAAAAACTGTTTTTT.

This chain links TRBV7-6 with TRBJ1-1, with D maybe TRBD1 (5 bases). This CDR3 spans 15 amino acids. The germline gives CDR1 SGHVS, CDR2 FNYEAQ. Trimming shortened V by 4 bases and J by 4 bases, and 16 bases separated the two germline ends. CDR3 nucleotide sequence: TGTGCCAGCAGCTCATTATGGGACTACCCCACTGAAGCTTTCTTT. The encoded protein is CASSSLWDYPTEAFF.

The chain links TRBV7-2 to TRBJ2-5; D is undetermined. V was clipped by 5 bases and J by 1 base, with 14 bases between them. CDR1 is SGHTA and CDR2 is FQGNSA in the germline V gene. The length of the CDR3 is 15 residues. The CDR3 protein is CASSKAPISQETQYF. The DNA of the CDR3 is TGTGCCAGCAGCAAAGCACCCATATCCCAAGAGACCCAGTACTTC.

The rearrangement joins TRBV30 to TRBJ1-5; perhaps TRBD1 as D (6 bases). Looked up from germline, CDR1 is GTSNPN and CDR2 is SVGIG (reference sequence). The V end lost 0 bases, the J end lost 5 bases, and 14 bases lay between the germline ends. The CDR3 runs 15 residues. CDR3 in DNA: TGTGCCTGGAGTGTACAACAGGGAAGGGATCAGCCCCAGCATTTT. The encoded protein is CAWSVQQGRDQPQHF.

The rearrangement joins TRBV5-1 to TRBJ2-2; TRBD2 aligns across 8 bases. This CDR3 region has 16 residues. V dropped 4 bases and J dropped 2; count of bases not matched to a gene: 7. Germline CDR1 is SGHRS and CDR2 is YFSETQ. Written as DNA, the CDR3 is TGCGCCAGCAGCCAATCGGGGGGGCTTAACACCGGGGAGCTGTTTTTT. Translated, it gives CASSQSGGLNTGELFF.

This chain links TRBV18 with TRBJ1-6; D is uncertain. The CDR3 consists of 15 residues. CDR1 and CDR2 (germline): KGHSH, LQKENI. Trimming cost V 3 bases and J 6 bases, with 12 bases left between them. CDR3 in DNA: TGTGCCAGCTCACCTGGCGAGGCGGGTAATTCACCCCTCCACTTT. It yields the protein CASSPGEAGNSPLHF.

The chain employs TRBV19 and TRBJ2-7; 10 bases map to TRBD1. This CDR3 has 15 amino acids. The germline V gene encodes CDR1 LNHDA and CDR2 SQIVND (reference sequence). With 5 bases clipped from V and 4 bases from J, the junction kept 8 bases outside the gene matches. DNA of the CDR3: TGTGCCAGTAGTCTGCCGGACAGGGGGAGTTACGAGCAGTACTTC. Amino acids: CASSLPDRGSYEQYF. The full variable domain, completed using reference TRBV19 and TRBJ2-7, is DGGITQSPKYLFRKEGQNVTLSCEQNLNHDAMYWYRQDPGQGLRLIYYSQIVNDFQKGDIAEGYSVSREKKESFPLTVTSAQKNPTAFYLCASSLPDRGSYEQYFGPGTRLTVT.

The chain links TRBV4-3 to TRBJ1-5, with no clear D. V lost 0 bases to trimming and J lost 4 bases, with 7 bases between them. The CDR3 is made up of 14 amino acids. Germline loops: CDR1 LGHNA, CDR2 YSLEER. This CDR3 reads CASSQDRLNQPQHF. The CDR3 region has the DNA TGCGCCAGCAGCCAAGACAGATTAAATCAGCCCCAGCATTTT.

The chain joins TRBV11-1 to TRBJ1-5, with TRBD1 matching 9 bases. There are 16 residues in the CDR3. Losses at the gene ends were 7 bases for V and 1 base for J; bases not matched to a gene: 8. CDR1 SGHAT and CDR2 FQDESV come from the germline V gene (reference sequence). The chain's CDR3 is CASILGQGCSNQPQHF. CDR3 in DNA: TGTGCCAGCATCTTGGGACAGGGTTGCAGCAATCAGCCCCAGCATTTT.

The chain links TRBV7-9 to TRBJ1-1; 8 bases are shared with TRBD1. With V trimmed by 6 bases and J by 5 bases, 11 bases remained unmatched. CDR3 length equals 15 residues. Germline CDR1 and CDR2: SEHNR and FQNEAQ (reference sequence). CDR3 DNA: TGTGCCAGCAGTCGAATGGACAGGGTGGGGACTGAAGCTTTCTTT. Amino acids: CASSRMDRVGTEAFF.

The sample holds one count of this clone. The chain couples TRBV7-9 to TRBJ2-1; 10 bases agree with TRBD2. CDR1 SEHNR and CDR2 FQNEAQ come from the germline V gene (reference sequence). The CDR3 has 15 amino acids. Losses at the gene ends were 5 bases for V and 6 bases for J; bases not matched to a gene: 7. The CDR3 DNA is TGTGCCAGCAGCCTAAGCGGGGGGGCCGGCAATGAGCAGTTCTTC. Encoded protein: CASSLSGGAGNEQFF.

The chain links TRBV4-1 to TRBJ1-5; tentative D call: TRBD1 (5 bases). Trimming shortened V by 4 bases and J by 5 bases, and 18 bases separated the two germline ends. The CDR3 is made up of 16 amino acids. Looked up from germline, CDR1 is MGHRA and CDR2 is YSYEKL. This chain's CDR3 is CASSLVPSDNDQPQHF. CDR3 coding DNA: TGCGCCAGCAGCCTAGTTCCGTCGGACAATGATCAGCCCCAGCATTTT.

J is TRBJ1-4 and V is TRBV5-1; D is ambiguous. CDR1 is SGHRS and CDR2 is YFSETQ in the germline V gene. The CDR3 totals 14 residues. V shed 5 bases and J shed 0 bases, with 8 bases lying between them. Here the CDR3 DNA reads TGCGCCAGCAGGGCGGATACAACTAATGAAAAACTGTTTTTT. Translation: CASRADTTNEKLFF.

CDR3 DNA sequence: TGTGCCAGCAAACTCGGAGACTACAGAGATACGCAGTATTTT. It yields the protein CASKLGDYRDTQYF. This chain joins TRBV27 and TRBJ2-3; TRBD2 might be the D (5 bases). CDR1 MNHEY and CDR2 SMNVEV come from the germline V gene (reference sequence). The germline V and J ends were trimmed by 7 bases and 5 bases, with 16 bases remaining between them. CDR3 length equals 14 residues.

V and J are TRBV4-3 and TRBJ2-3; D is possibly TRBD2 (6 bases). This CDR3 region has 14 residues. Germline CDR1 reads LGHNA; CDR2 reads YSLEER. V dropped 8 bases and J dropped 5 bases, with 17 bases sitting between them. CDR3 nucleotide sequence: TGCGCCAGCTCCCCCGGGGGAGGCGGAGATACGCAGTATTTT. It codes for CASSPGGGGDTQYF.

This chain connects TRBV29-1 to TRBJ1-1; D gene uncertain. The CDR3 is made up of 10 amino acids. Trimming removed 8 bases at V and 1 base at J, with 5 bases between. Germline CDR1 SQVTM, CDR2 ANQGSEA. CDR3 sequence reads: CSPGNTEAFF. Here the CDR3 DNA reads TGCAGCCCAGGGAACACTGAAGCTTTCTTT.

The chain recombines TRBV5-1 with TRBJ1-1, with 7 bases aligning to TRBD1. V shed 5 bases and J 4 bases; nucleotides not matched to a gene: 11. The CDR3 is 15 residues long. CDR1 and CDR2 from the germline V gene are SGHRS and YFSETQ. DNA of the CDR3: TGCGCCAGCAGGATGGAGGGGGCGTGGGGCACTGAAGCTTTCTTT. This translates into CASRMEGAWGTEAFF.

This clone has a handful of counts. V gene TRBV19 combines with J gene TRBJ2-7, with D possibly matching TRBD1 (5 bases). Germline V gene lookup returns CDR1 LNHDA and CDR2 SQIVND (reference sequence). With 3 bases removed from V and 7 bases from J, the gap between germline ends came to 13 bases. The CDR3 contains 13 residues. CDR3 amino acids: CASSMGRPGEQYF. The DNA for the CDR3 is TGTGCCAGTAGTATGGGGCGACCCGGGGAGCAGTACTTC. Based on the CDR3 plus reference TRBV19 and TRBJ2-7, the full variable domain is DGGITQSPKYLFRKEGQNVTLSCEQNLNHDAMYWYRQDPGQGLRLIYYSQIVNDFQKGDIAEGYSVSREKKESFPLTVTSAQKNPTAFYLCASSMGRPGEQYFGPGTRLTVT.

The chain has TRBV7-2 and TRBJ2-7, with 10 bases identical to TRBD2. Trimming took 4 bases from V and 0 from J; bases not matched to a gene: 3. The CDR3 totals 15 residues. The germline CDR1 and CDR2 sequences are SGHTA and FQGNSA. The CDR3 loop reads CASSYSGGTSYEQYF. The CDR3 DNA follows: TGTGCCAGCAGCTATAGCGGGGGGACCTCCTACGAGCAGTACTTC.

The chain recombines TRBV5-1 with TRBJ1-1, with a weak D call TRBD1 (6 bases). The CDR3 sequence is 14 residues long. The germline gives CDR1 SGHRS, CDR2 YFSETQ. V shed 5 bases and J shed 1 base, with 12 bases lying between them. The CDR3 loop reads CASRNRVRNTEAFF. The CDR3 nucleotides read TGCGCCAGCAGGAACAGGGTCCGGAACACTGAAGCTTTCTTT.

The chain recombines TRBV12-3 or TRBV12-4 with TRBJ2-5; no reliable D call. The CDR3 sequence is 13 residues long. Trimming took off 1 base at V and 3 bases at J, with 6 bases between the two ends. The CDR3 loop is CASSLGAEETQYF. DNA of the CDR3: TGTGCCAGCAGTTTAGGGGCAGAAGAGACCCAGTACTTC.

The chain joins TRBV5-4 to TRBJ1-4; 8 bases are shared with TRBD1. The germline gives CDR1 SGHNT, CDR2 YYREEE (reference sequence). This CDR3 spans 15 amino acids. With 3 bases clipped from V and 6 bases from J, the junction kept 7 bases outside the gene matches. The CDR3 nucleotides read TGTGCCAGCAGCTCAGCCACAGGGGGTCATGAAAAACTGTTTTTT. Translation: CASSSATGGHEKLFF. Full variable domain (rest looked up from reference TRBV5-4 and TRBJ1-4): ETGVTQSPTHLIKTRGQQVTLRCSSQSGHNTVSWYQQALGQGPQFIFQYYREEENGRGNFPPRFSGLQFPNYSSELNVNALELDDSALYLCASSSATGGHEKLFFGSGTQLSVL.

CDR3 amino acids: CASSITYEQYF. In DNA, the CDR3 is TGTGCCAGCAGCATAACCTACGAGCAGTACTTC. The chain has TRBV7-2 and TRBJ2-7; D gene unclear. Germline V gene lookup returns CDR1 SGHTA and CDR2 FQGNSA. The germline V and J ends were trimmed by 5 bases and 2 bases, with 4 bases remaining between them. This CDR3 spans 11 amino acids. The variable domain in full, with the rest retrieved from reference TRBV7-2 and TRBJ2-7, is GAGVSQSPSNKVTEKGKDVELRCDPISGHTALYWYRQSLGQGLEFLIYFQGNSAPDKSGLPSDRFSAERTGGSVSTLTIQRTQQEDSAVYLCASSITYEQYFGPGTRLTVT.

This clone is a singleton in its sample. The gene calls are TRBV29-1 and TRBJ2-7, with 9 bases lining up with TRBD1. V lost 7 bases and J lost 3; bases outside the gene matches: 10. The germline CDR1 and CDR2 sequences are SQVTM and ANQGSEA. CDR3 length: 14 residues. CDR3 in DNA: TGCAGCGCCCGGGGACAGGGTTCGGACTACGAGCAGTACTTC. Translated, it gives CSARGQGSDYEQYF.

The chain employs TRBV18 and TRBJ2-3; weak D call: TRBD1 (6 bases). From germline, CDR1 is KGHSH and CDR2 LQKENI. This CDR3 spans 15 amino acids. V was trimmed by 3 bases and J by 6 bases, leaving 16 bases between them. CDR3 DNA sequence: TGTGCCAGCTCACCTGGGGCAGGGGAGTCGGATACGCAGTATTTT. Translated, it gives CASSPGAGESDTQYF.

V usage is TRBV5-8 and J usage is TRBJ1-5; 12 nucleotides align to TRBD1. Germline-derived CDR1 and CDR2 are SGHTS and YDEGEE. The CDR3 is 16 amino acids. V trimming: 4 bases; J trimming: 5 bases; junction bases outside the gene matches: 7. This CDR3 reads CASSAGTGGLDQPQHF. DNA for the CDR3: TGTGCCAGCAGCGCCGGGACAGGGGGCCTTGATCAGCCCCAGCATTTT.

The chain carries TRBV12-3 or TRBV12-4 and TRBJ2-2, with a possible D match to TRBD1 (5 bases). The CDR3 consists of 13 residues. Trimming left V 11 bases short and J 3 bases short, with 13 bases between. This CDR3 is CAERGGDTGELFF. The CDR3 nucleotides read TGTGCCGAAAGGGGTGGGGACACCGGGGAGCTGTTTTTT.